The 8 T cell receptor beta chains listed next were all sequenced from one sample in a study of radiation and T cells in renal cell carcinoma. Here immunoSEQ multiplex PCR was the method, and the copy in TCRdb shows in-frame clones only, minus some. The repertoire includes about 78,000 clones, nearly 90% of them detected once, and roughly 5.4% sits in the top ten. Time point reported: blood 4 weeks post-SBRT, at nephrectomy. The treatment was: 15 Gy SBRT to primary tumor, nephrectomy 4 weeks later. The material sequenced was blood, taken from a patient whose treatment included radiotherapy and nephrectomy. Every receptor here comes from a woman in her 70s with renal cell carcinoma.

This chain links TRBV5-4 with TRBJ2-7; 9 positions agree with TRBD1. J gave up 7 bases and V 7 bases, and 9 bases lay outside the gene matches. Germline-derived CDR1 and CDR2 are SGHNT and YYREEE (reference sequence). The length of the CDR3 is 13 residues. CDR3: CASGGQGRGEQYF. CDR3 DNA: TGTGCCAGCGGTGGACAGGGGAGAGGGGAGCAGTACTTC.

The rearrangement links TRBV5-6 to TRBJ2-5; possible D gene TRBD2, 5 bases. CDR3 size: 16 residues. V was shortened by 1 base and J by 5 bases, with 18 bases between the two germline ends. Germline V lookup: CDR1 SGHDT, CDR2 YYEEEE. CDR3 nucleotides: TGTGCCAGCAGCTTGTACCACTCCATCTCGGGGGAGACCCAGTACTTC. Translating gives CASSLYHSISGETQYF.

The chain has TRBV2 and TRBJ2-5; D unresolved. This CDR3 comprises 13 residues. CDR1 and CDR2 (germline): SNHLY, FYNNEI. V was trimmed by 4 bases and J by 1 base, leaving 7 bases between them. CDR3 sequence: CASSGFLQETQYF. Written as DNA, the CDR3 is TGTGCCAGCAGTGGTTTCCTCCAAGAGACCCAGTACTTC. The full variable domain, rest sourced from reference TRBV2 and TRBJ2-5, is EPEVTQTPSHQVTQMGQEVILRCVPISNHLYFYWYRQILGQKVEFLVSFYNNEISEKSEIFDDQFSVERPDGSNFTLKIRSTKLEDSAMYFCASSGFLQETQYFGPGTRLLVL.

The CDR3 nucleotides read TGCGCCAGCAGCCAAAGATTAGACAGGGGGGCTTTCTTT. Protein: CASSQRLDRGAFF. The genes are TRBV4-3 and TRBJ1-1; TRBD1 aligns across 9 bases. The length of the CDR3 is 13 residues. The germline V gene encodes CDR1 LGHNA and CDR2 YSLEER. The trim removed 2 bases at V and 11 bases at J, leaving 6 bases unmatched.

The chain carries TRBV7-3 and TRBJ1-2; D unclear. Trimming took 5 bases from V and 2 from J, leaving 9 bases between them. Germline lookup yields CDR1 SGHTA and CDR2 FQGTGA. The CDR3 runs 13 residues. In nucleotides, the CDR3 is TGTGCCAGCAGCCCAAGGGAGAACTATGGCTACACCTTC. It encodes CASSPRENYGYTF.

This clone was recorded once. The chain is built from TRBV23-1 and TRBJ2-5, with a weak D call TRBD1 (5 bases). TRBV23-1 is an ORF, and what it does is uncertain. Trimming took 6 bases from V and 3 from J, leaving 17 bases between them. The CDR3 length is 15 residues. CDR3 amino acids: CASSQIDRRKETQYF. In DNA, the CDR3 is TGCGCCAGCAGCCAGATCGACAGAAGAAAAGAGACCCAGTACTTC.

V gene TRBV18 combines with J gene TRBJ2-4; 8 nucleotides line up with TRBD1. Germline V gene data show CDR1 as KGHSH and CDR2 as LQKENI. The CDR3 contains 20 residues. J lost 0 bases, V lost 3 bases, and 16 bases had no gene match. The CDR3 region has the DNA TGTGCCAGCTCACCTCGCCAGGGGGCGAAAGGATTATTAGCCAAAAACATTCAGTACTTC. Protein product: CASSPRQGAKGLLAKNIQYF.

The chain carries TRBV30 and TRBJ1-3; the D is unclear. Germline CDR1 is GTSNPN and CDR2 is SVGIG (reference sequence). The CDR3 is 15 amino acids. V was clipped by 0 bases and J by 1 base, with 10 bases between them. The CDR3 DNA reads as TGTGCCTGGAGTGTATTGAAGGGATCTGGAAACACCATATATTTT. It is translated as CAWSVLKGSGNTIYF. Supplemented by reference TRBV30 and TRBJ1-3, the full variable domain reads SQTIHQWPATLVQPVGSPLSLECTVEGTSNPNLYWYRQAAGRGLQLLFYSVGIGQISSEVPQNLSASRPQDRQFILSSKKLLLSDSGFYLCAWSVLKGSGNTIYFGEGSWLTVV.